The source of this T cell receptor (beta chain) is a study of OX40 agonist ivuxolimab in advanced cancers. Background on the study: In this cohort, patients received ivuxolimab, an agonistic anti-OX40 (CD134) antibody. Partial responses occurred in Three dose-escalation patients, one with hepatocellular carcinoma and two with cutaneous melanoma. Prior therapy, whether anti-PD-1, anti-PD-L1 or anti-CTLA-4, was allowed, and roughly 40% had some. The study, taken as a whole, reports: At 0.1 to 3.0 mg/kg, CD4+ and CD8+ blood T cells expanded clonally by week 6.

The CDR3 runs 15 residues. The germline V gene encodes CDR1 MNHEY and CDR2 SVGAGI. V was pared by 5 bases and J by 0 bases, with 13 bases between. Generated by immunoSEQ multiplex PCR, the TCRdb table keeps only in-frame clones and is missing some. The repertoire consists of about 70,000 clones, with about 81% occurring once and the leading ten covering about 5%. As for this clone: No antigen is known for it.

The sample was CD4+ or CD8+ T cells sorted from blood, taken in a trial of the OX40 agonist ivuxolimab. The V gene is TRBV6-5, the J gene TRBJ1-1; no clear D gene. The sequence derives from an adult with an advanced solid tumor such as melanoma, head and neck, liver or kidney cancer. The CDR3 protein is CASSPSYGVNTEAFF. In DNA form, the CDR3 reads TGTGCCAGCAGTCCCTCCTACGGGGTGAACACTGAAGCTTTCTTT.